The source of this T cell receptor (beta chain) is a study of shared clonotypes between healthy human individuals. Overall study context: Sampling drew on donors who were a couple of women and a few men aged 18 to 49.

Libraries were prepared by immunoSEQ multiplex PCR; TCRdb keeps only in-frame clonotypes and omits some of them. The sample has some 510,000 clones, around 79% seen once. This CDR3 has 15 residues. With 3 bases removed from V and 4 bases from J, the gap between germline ends came to 15 bases. Germline V CDR1 and CDR2: KGHSH, LQKENI. The V and J genes are TRBV18 and TRBJ1-2; tentatively, D is TRBD1 (5 bases). The source is a woman aged 40 to 50 in good health. Some clones in this sample may be carry-over from other donors' samples. Specimen: PBMCs. The CDR3 loop reads CASSPGTERLYGYTF. CDR3 nucleotide sequence: TGTGCCAGCTCACCCGGGACCGAAAGACTCTATGGCTACACCTTC.